The clone carrying this T cell receptor (beta chain) was seen only once. Trimming pared 2 bases from V and 6 bases from J, leaving 8 bases between. Looked up from germline, CDR1 is SGHVS and CDR2 is FNYEAQ. The CDR3 runs 13 residues. This sample is part of a study of shared clonotypes between healthy human individuals. The data were produced by immunoSEQ multiplex PCR, yet TCRdb's version contains in-frame clones alone and is incomplete. Of millions of clones in the sample, approximately 95% are singletons; the top ten hold about 0.41%. The receptor was derived from a man in his late teens or twenties in good health. Some clones in this sample may be carry-over from other donors' samples. The chain employs TRBV7-6 and TRBJ2-1; possible D gene TRBD2, 5 bases. Sequencing input: naive CD4+ T cells from PBMCs. Subset given: CD45RA+ positively selected. The CDR3 sequence: CASSLTRSNEQFF. DNA for the CDR3: TGTGCCAGCAGCTTAACTAGGAGCAATGAGCAGTTCTTC.